These 21 T cell receptor beta chains originate from one sample sequenced in a study of cytomegalovirus exposure and HLA in healthy donors. With 60 Vbeta and 13 Jbeta primers, the PCR was carried out. Repertoires were generated with immunoSEQ multiplex PCR, while TCRdb's copy carries only in-frame clones and drops some. The data show 80,000 to 100,000 clones, approximately 80% seen once. The material sequenced was PBMCs. These receptors were obtained from a male donor in good health and CMV-seropositive.

The chain joins TRBV5-1 to TRBJ2-2; 13 positions match TRBD2. V lost 0 bases to trimming and J lost 5 bases; unmatched junction nucleotides: 7. The germline V gene encodes CDR1 SGHRS and CDR2 YFSETQ. The CDR3 length is 18 residues. The CDR3 nucleotides are TGCGCCAGCAGCTTGGGACTAGCGGGGGGCCGAAGGACCGGGGAGCTGTTTTTT. Its protein product is CASSLGLAGGRRTGELFF. The variable domain in full, with the rest retrieved from reference TRBV5-1 and TRBJ2-2, is KAGVTQTPRYLIKTRGQQVTLSCSPISGHRSVSWYQQTPGQGLQFLFEYFSETQRNKGNFPGRFSGRQFSNSRSEMNVSTLELGDSALYLCASSLGLAGGRRTGELFFGEGSRLTVL.

The gene calls are TRBV9 and TRBJ1-5, with TRBD1 matching over 10 bases. V dropped 3 bases and J dropped 3; count of bases not matched to a gene: 3. CDR3 size: 15 residues. Germline-derived CDR1 and CDR2 are SGDLS and YYNGEE. The CDR3 DNA reads TGTGCCAGCAGCGCCGGGACAGGGGCCAATCAGCCCCAGCATTTT. Protein sequence: CASSAGTGANQPQHF. The full variable domain, its missing parts supplied by reference TRBV9 and TRBJ1-5, is DSGVTQTPKHLITATGQRVTLRCSPRSGDLSVYWYQQSLDQGLQFLIQYYNGEERAKGNILERFSAQQFPDLHSELNLSSLELGDSALYFCASSAGTGANQPQHFGDGTRLSIL.

The count of this clone is one. The V gene is TRBV5-1, the J gene TRBJ1-2; TRBD1 aligns across 7 bases. This CDR3 is built from 15 residues. The V and J ends lost 0 bases and 8 bases, in that order; junction bases with no gene match: 10. Germline V gene data show CDR1 as SGHRS and CDR2 as YFSETQ. CDR3 nucleotides: TGCGCCAGCAGCTTGGGGCCCCACAGGGGCGGGGGCTACACCTTC. Its translation: CASSLGPHRGGGYTF.

The chain combines TRBV7-9 with TRBJ2-3; D might be TRBD2 (5 bases). This CDR3 has 15 residues. Between the trimmed V and J ends, which lost 3 bases and 0 bases, there was a span of 10 bases. Germline assignment: CDR1 SEHNR and CDR2 FQNEAQ (reference sequence). CDR3 nucleotide sequence: TGTGCCAGCAGCTTTCAGCGGAGCAGCACAGATACGCAGTATTTT. This encodes CASSFQRSSTDTQYF.

This clone was observed once. The chain is built from TRBV7-9 and TRBJ2-2; tentatively, D is TRBD2 (5 bases). CDR1 and CDR2 from the germline V gene are SEHNR and FQNEAQ (reference sequence). Trimming took off 7 bases at V and 4 bases at J, with 7 bases between the two ends. The CDR3 contains 12 residues. The CDR3 spells CASNRGTGELFF. The CDR3 DNA is TGTGCCAGCAACCGGGGCACCGGGGAGCTGTTTTTT.

This chain connects TRBV7-2 to TRBJ2-7; TRBD1 aligns across 9 bases. J gave up 10 bases and V 5 bases, and 15 bases lay outside the gene matches. The CDR3 covers 15 residues. The germline CDR1 and CDR2 sequences are SGHTA and FQGNSA. CDR3 sequence (DNA): TGTGCCAGCAGCCCGGGGACAGGGTTTTCGGCACCTCAGTACTTC. Its protein is CASSPGTGFSAPQYF. The variable domain in full, with the rest retrieved from reference TRBV7-2 and TRBJ2-7, is GAGVSQSPSNKVTEKGKDVELRCDPISGHTALYWYRQSLGQGLEFLIYFQGNSAPDKSGLPSDRFSAERTGGSVSTLTIQRTQQEDSAVYLCASSPGTGFSAPQYFGPGTRLTVT.

This clone was counted a few times. The chain couples TRBV11-2 to TRBJ2-1, with 7 bases identical to TRBD1. The CDR3 sequence is 16 residues long. Germline CDR1 SGHAT, CDR2 FQNNGV. V trimming: 1 base; J trimming: 9 bases; junction bases outside the gene matches: 12. The DNA of the CDR3 is TGTGCCAGCAGCTTAGCCACAGGGGCGGTGCAGGGTGAGCAGTTCTTC. Protein product: CASSLATGAVQGEQFF. The variable domain in full, completed from reference TRBV11-2 and TRBJ2-1, reads EAGVAQSPRYKIIEKRQSVAFWCNPISGHATLYWYQQILGQGPKLLIQFQNNGVVDDSQLPKDRFSAERLKGVDSTLKIQPAKLEDSAVYLCASSLATGAVQGEQFFGPGTRLTVL.

V is TRBV7-2 and J is TRBJ1-2; unclear D gene. Trimming left V 5 bases short and J 4 bases short, with 8 bases between. The CDR3 consists of 12 residues. Germline V CDR1 and CDR2: SGHTA, FQGNSA. Written as DNA, the CDR3 is TGTGCCAGCAGCCTTTCCGGCTATGGCTACACCTTC. Amino acids: CASSLSGYGYTF.

This sequence joins TRBV27 and TRBJ1-2; 8 bases fit TRBD1. J was trimmed by 4 bases and V by 1 base; bases with no gene match: 5. This CDR3 is 15 amino acids long. Germline CDR1 is MNHEY and CDR2 is SMNVEV (reference sequence). The CDR3 spells CASSLFRDRFYGYTF. CDR3 nucleotides: TGTGCCAGCAGTTTATTCCGGGACAGGTTCTATGGCTACACCTTC.

The genes are TRBV2 and TRBJ2-2; 7 bases map to TRBD2. Trimming took 4 bases from V and 3 from J; bases not matched to a gene: 8. The CDR3 is made up of 16 amino acids. The germline CDR1 and CDR2 sequences are SNHLY and FYNNEI. The CDR3 spells CASSVPSGRDTGELFF. The CDR3 coding sequence is TGTGCCAGCAGTGTCCCTAGCGGTAGGGACACCGGGGAGCTGTTTTTT.

This clone turned up a few times. The V and J genes are TRBV6-1 and TRBJ1-4; TRBD1 might be the D (6 bases). The CDR3 sequence is 14 residues long. The V end lost 1 base, the J end lost 8 bases, and 11 bases lay between the germline ends. Germline V gives CDR1 MNHNS, CDR2 SASEGT. The CDR3 DNA follows: TGTGCCAGCAGTGAAGGGGGGCTCGGGGAAAAACTGTTTTTT. Its protein is CASSEGGLGEKLFF.

This clone was observed a handful of times. J is TRBJ2-7 and V is TRBV6-5, with 9 bases fitting TRBD1. CDR3 length: 15 residues. CDR1 is MNHEY, CDR2 SVGAGI, per germline. V was clipped by 6 bases and J by 1 base; unmatched bases: 7. CDR3 amino acids: CASRRDRDGSYEQYF. CDR3 in DNA: TGTGCCAGCAGAAGGGACAGGGATGGGTCCTACGAGCAGTACTTC.

CDR3 sequence (DNA): TGTGCCAGCAGTTACCCTGGGGGGAGTGGCTACACCTTC. This translates into CASSYPGGSGYTF. The genes are TRBV6-5 and TRBJ1-2, with D possibly TRBD1 on 5 matching bases. V was shortened by 2 bases and J by 7 bases, with 11 bases between the two germline ends. Germline loops: CDR1 MNHEY, CDR2 SVGAGI. This CDR3 spans 13 amino acids.

The rearrangement uses TRBV7-9 and TRBJ2-3, with D perhaps TRBD2 (5 bases). The CDR3 spans 13 residues. CDR1 SEHNR and CDR2 FQNEAQ come from the germline V gene (reference sequence). V shed 4 bases and J shed 6 bases, with 11 bases lying between them. The CDR3 sequence is CASSSGPGDTQYF. The DNA for the CDR3 is TGTGCCAGCAGCTCCGGGCCGGGGGATACGCAGTATTTT.

The chain couples TRBV19 to TRBJ2-7; 9 bases are shared with TRBD1. V was pared by 7 bases and J by 3 bases, with 7 bases of the junction left unmatched. The germline V gene encodes CDR1 LNHDA and CDR2 SQIVND (reference sequence). This CDR3 contains 14 residues. CDR3 sequence (DNA): TGTGCCAGTACCCCCGGGACAGGGTACTACGAGCAGTACTTC. This gives the protein CASTPGTGYYEQYF.

The V gene is TRBV12-5, the J gene TRBJ1-3, with D tentatively TRBD1 (6 bases). CDR3 length: 14 amino acids. Per the germline V gene, CDR1 is LGHNT and CDR2 is FRNRAP. The ends were cut back, 8 bases at V and 2 bases at J, with 13 bases in the middle. The CDR3 protein is CASKTGLTGNTIYF. The CDR3 region has the DNA TGTGCTAGTAAGACAGGCTTAACTGGAAACACCATATATTTT.

This clone was recorded once. This rearrangement joins TRBV30 to TRBJ2-5, with TRBD2 matching over 7 bases. V dropped 0 bases and J dropped 1; count of bases not matched to a gene: 5. This CDR3 comprises 15 residues. CDR1 and CDR2 from the germline V gene are GTSNPN and SVGIG (reference sequence). The CDR3 here is CAWSVGAGIQETQYF. The CDR3, as DNA: TGTGCCTGGAGTGTAGGAGCGGGGATCCAAGAGACCCAGTACTTC.

V is TRBV7-6 and J is TRBJ2-2; TRBD1 matches at 8 bases. After removal of 2 bases from V and 2 bases from J, the junction contained 1 base not matched to a gene. There are 15 residues in the CDR3. From germline, CDR1 is SGHVS and CDR2 FNYEAQ. The CDR3 sequence: CASSLQGANTGELFF. In nucleotides, the CDR3 is TGTGCCAGCAGCTTACAGGGGGCTAACACCGGGGAGCTGTTTTTT.

The J gene is TRBJ2-3, the V gene TRBV30; tentatively, D is TRBD2 (6 bases). Trimming cost V 0 bases and J 2 bases, with 9 bases left between them. The CDR3 sequence is 14 residues long. Looked up from germline, CDR1 is GTSNPN and CDR2 is SVGIG (reference sequence). The CDR3 coding sequence is TGTGCCTGGAGTGTAGGAGGGAACACAGATACGCAGTATTTT. This translates into CAWSVGGNTDTQYF.

The rearrangement links TRBV30 to TRBJ1-6; maybe TRBD1 (6 bases). Trimming shortened V by 0 bases and J by 11 bases, and 14 bases separated the two germline ends. This CDR3 contains 14 residues. The germline V gene encodes CDR1 GTSNPN and CDR2 SVGIG (reference sequence). CDR3 nucleotide sequence: TGTGCCTGGAGTGTACAGGGCGGGGGTACACCCCTCCACTTT. Protein product: CAWSVQGGGTPLHF. Full variable domain (outside the CDR3, taken from reference TRBV30 and TRBJ1-6): SQTIHQWPATLVQPVGSPLSLECTVEGTSNPNLYWYRQAAGRGLQLLFYSVGIGQISSEVPQNLSASRPQDRQFILSSKKLLLSDSGFYLCAWSVQGGGTPLHFGNGTRLTVT.

CDR3 residues: CASSLRTGSNQPQHF. In DNA form, the CDR3 reads TGTGCCAGCTCACTCCGGACAGGGAGCAATCAGCCCCAGCATTTT. This chain joins TRBV18 and TRBJ1-5; the match to TRBD1 covers 8 bases. CDR3 size: 15 residues. V lost 4 bases, J lost 1 base, and 3 bases stayed unmatched. CDR1 and CDR2 from the germline V gene are KGHSH and LQKENI.